One sample yielded the 13 T cell receptor beta chains listed below, sequenced in a study of blood T cell repertoires in COVID-19. The data were produced by immunoSEQ multiplex PCR, yet TCRdb's version contains in-frame clones alone and is incomplete. The data hold fewer than 250,000 clones, with approximately 87% observed a single time. The sample was peripheral blood. Receptor source: a woman aged 45-59 years with acute or convalescent COVID-19.

The chain uses TRBV28 and TRBJ1-1; D is undetermined. The V and J ends lost 5 bases and 5 bases respectively, with 9 bases between them. Germline V gene lookup returns CDR1 MDHEN and CDR2 SYDVKM. This CDR3 region has 12 residues. The chain's CDR3 is CASSPRETEAFF. The CDR3 nucleotides are TGTGCCAGCAGTCCCCGCGAAACTGAAGCTTTCTTT.

This chain links TRBV15 with TRBJ2-3; 11 bases line up with TRBD2. Per the germline V gene, CDR1 is LNHNV and CDR2 is YYDKDF (reference sequence). This CDR3 region has 16 residues. Losses at the gene ends were 0 bases for V and 6 bases for J; bases not matched to a gene: 5. The CDR3 DNA is TGTGCCACCAGCAGAGAACTAGCGGGAGTTAGCGATACGCAGTATTTT. Its translation is CATSRELAGVSDTQYF.

The rearrangement links TRBV5-1 to TRBJ2-2, with TRBD2 matching 8 bases. Per the germline V gene, CDR1 is SGHRS and CDR2 is YFSETQ. V shed 0 bases, J shed 7 bases, and the junction held 8 bases outside the gene matches. The CDR3 is made up of 16 amino acids. CDR3 amino acids: CASSLASGLVFGELFF. DNA of the CDR3: TGCGCCAGCAGCTTGGCGTCGGGACTAGTATTCGGGGAGCTGTTTTTT.

V and J are TRBV4-2 and TRBJ1-6; D is possibly TRBD1 (6 bases). The germline gives CDR1 LGHNA, CDR2 YNFKEQ. V lost 4 bases and J 4 bases, leaving 14 bases between the germline ends. CDR3 length: 16 amino acids. The CDR3 bases are TGTGCCAGCAGCCGACAGGCTGAGGGTTATAATTCACCCCTCCACTTT. This codes for CASSRQAEGYNSPLHF.

The chain uses TRBV11-2 and TRBJ2-1; TRBD1 agrees at 10 bases. The V segment lost 5 bases and the J segment 4 bases; nucleotides outside the gene matches: 8. The CDR3 is made up of 16 amino acids. Per the germline V gene, CDR1 is SGHAT and CDR2 is FQNNGV. This chain's CDR3 is CASSAPGTGVYNEQFF. The CDR3, as DNA: TGTGCCAGCAGCGCTCCCGGGACAGGGGTTTACAATGAGCAGTTCTTC.

CDR3 DNA: TGTGCCAGTAGTAACGTCGCGGGTGCGCAGTTCTTC. This codes for CASSNVAGAQFF. The rearrangement joins TRBV19 to TRBJ2-1; tentative D call: TRBD2 (5 bases). The CDR3 is 12 residues long. Trimming took off 4 bases at V and 12 bases at J, with 13 bases between the two ends. Per germline, CDR1 LNHDA and CDR2 SQIVND (reference sequence).

This chain connects TRBV10-3 to TRBJ2-2, with a tentative D call TRBD2 (6 bases). The CDR3 consists of 14 residues. The V end lost 6 bases, the J end lost 3 bases, and 11 bases lay between the germline ends. Germline V gene sequence: CDR1 ENHRY, CDR2 SYGVKD. Written as DNA, the CDR3 is TGTGCCATCAGGGGGGACTCCGACACCGGGGAGCTGTTTTTT. As protein: CAIRGDSDTGELFF.

This clone was found a few times. J is TRBJ1-6 and V is TRBV7-2; possible D gene TRBD1, 6 bases. The CDR3 consists of 15 residues. From germline, CDR1 is SGHTA and CDR2 FQGNSA. V gave up 3 bases and J gave up 6 bases, with 12 bases separating them. CDR3 DNA: TGTGCCAGCAGCTTTGTCTTGGGGGCTAATTCACCCCTCCACTTT. Encoded protein: CASSFVLGANSPLHF. The entire variable domain, with the rest obtained from reference TRBV7-2 and TRBJ1-6, is as follows: GAGVSQSPSNKVTEKGKDVELRCDPISGHTALYWYRQSLGQGLEFLIYFQGNSAPDKSGLPSDRFSAERTGGSVSTLTIQRTQQEDSAVYLCASSFVLGANSPLHFGNGTRLTVT.

This clone was observed once. The V and J genes are TRBV15 and TRBJ1-5, with TRBD1 matching over 11 bases. CDR1 LNHNV and CDR2 YYDKDF come from the germline V gene (reference sequence). This CDR3 comprises 19 residues. Trimming took 7 bases from V and 2 from J; bases not matched to a gene: 16. In nucleotides, the CDR3 is TGTGCCACCATAACTGTCTGGGACAGGGGGTTTTGGGGCAATCAGCCCCAGCATTTT. It translates to CATITVWDRGFWGNQPQHF.

This sequence joins TRBV4-3 and TRBJ2-1; TRBD2 matches at 8 bases. The V gene's germline CDR1 is LGHNA and CDR2 YSLEER. Trimming took 5 bases from V and 4 from J; bases not matched to a gene: 13. This CDR3 spans 17 amino acids. In nucleotides, the CDR3 is TGCGCCAGCAGCGGATCCCAGGGCCCGGGGGGGTACAATGAGCAGTTCTTC. It translates to CASSGSQGPGGYNEQFF.

The gene calls are TRBV4-1 and TRBJ1-2; 8 bases fit TRBD1. CDR1 MGHRA and CDR2 YSYEKL come from the germline V gene. The V gene end was trimmed by 3 bases and the J gene end by 3 bases; junction bases not matched to a gene: 3. This CDR3 is 14 amino acids long. The CDR3 loop is CASSQPTGDYGYTF. For the CDR3, the DNA is TGCGCCAGCAGCCAGCCGACAGGGGACTATGGCTACACCTTC.

This chain uses TRBV3-1 (or the pseudogene TRBV3-2) with TRBJ1-4; tentatively, D is TRBD1 (5 bases). Trimming removed 3 bases from V and 7 bases from J, with 9 bases in between. Germline lookup yields CDR1 LGHDT and CDR2 YNNKEL (reference sequence). The CDR3 totals 13 residues. The CDR3 reads CASSQGLGEKLFF. The CDR3 DNA sequence: TGTGCCAGCAGCCAGGGGCTCGGTGAAAAACTGTTTTTT.

This chain connects TRBV7-3 to TRBJ2-5; D is possibly TRBD1 (6 bases). The V and J ends lost 2 bases and 1 base respectively, with 8 bases between them. This CDR3 has 14 amino acids. The germline V gene has CDR1 SGHTA and CDR2 FQGTGA. CDR3: CASSLQDSQETQYF. Written as DNA, the CDR3 is TGTGCCAGCAGCTTACAGGACAGCCAAGAGACCCAGTACTTC.